This T cell receptor beta chain comes out of a study of control samples from healthy donors and cancer patients. Here immunoSEQ multiplex PCR was the method, and the copy in TCRdb shows in-frame clones only, minus some. The repertoire holds about 120,000 clones, with 85% to 90% as singletons. This CDR3 is built from 16 residues. Germline CDR1 SGHRS, CDR2 YFSETQ. Unmatched junction bases numbered 10, after V lost 4 bases and J lost 4 bases. Specimen: PBMCs. The clonotype was recovered from a woman in her fifties or sixties with colorectal cancer. V usage is TRBV5-1 and J usage is TRBJ2-5, with 10 positions matching TRBD2. CDR3 sequence reads: CASSPRAGGPGETQYF. The DNA of the CDR3 is TGCGCCAGCAGCCCCCGAGCGGGGGGGCCGGGAGAGACCCAGTACTTC. The full variable domain, in which reference TRBV5-1 and TRBJ2-5 provide the parts outside the CDR3, is KAGVTQTPRYLIKTRGQQVTLSCSPISGHRSVSWYQQTPGQGLQFLFEYFSETQRNKGNFPGRFSGRQFSNSRSEMNVSTLELGDSALYLCASSPRAGGPGETQYFGPGTRLLVL.